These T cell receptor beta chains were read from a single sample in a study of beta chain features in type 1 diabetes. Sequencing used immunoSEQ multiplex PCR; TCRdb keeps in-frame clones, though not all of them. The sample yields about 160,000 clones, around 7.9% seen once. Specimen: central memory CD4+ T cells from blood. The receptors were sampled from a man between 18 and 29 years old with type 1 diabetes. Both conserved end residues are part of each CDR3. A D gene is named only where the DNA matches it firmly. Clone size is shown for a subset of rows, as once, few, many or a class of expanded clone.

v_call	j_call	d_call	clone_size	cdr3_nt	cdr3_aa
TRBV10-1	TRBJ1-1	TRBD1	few	TGCGCCAGCAGTGAAGGACAGGGTGCCGCTGAAGCTTTCTTT	CASSEGQGAAEAFF
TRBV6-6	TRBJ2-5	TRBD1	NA	TGTGCCAGCAGCCAGACAGGGGGCGGAGAGACCCAGTACTTC	CASSQTGGGETQYF
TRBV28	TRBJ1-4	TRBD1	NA	TGTGCCAGCAGTTCGGGACAGGCGGGCTTGGGGCTGTTTTTT	CASSSGQAGLGLFF
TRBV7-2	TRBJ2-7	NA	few	TGTGCCAGCAGCTTAAACGACTACATGCGGCAGTACTTC	CASSLNDYMRQYF
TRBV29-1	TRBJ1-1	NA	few	TGCAGCGTTGAGAAAGATCTAGGCACTGAAGCTTTCTTT	CSVEKDLGTEAFF
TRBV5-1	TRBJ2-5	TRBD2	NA	TGCGCCAGCAGCTTGACTAGCGTTTCAGAGACCCAGTACTTC	CASSLTSVSETQYF
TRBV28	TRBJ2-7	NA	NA	TGTGCCAGCAGACTACAGGGTTTTATTGGCGAGCAGTACTTC	CASRLQGFIGEQYF
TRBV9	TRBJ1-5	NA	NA	TGTGCCAGCAGCGTAGACGGGAATCAGCCCCAGCATTTT	CASSVDGNQPQHF
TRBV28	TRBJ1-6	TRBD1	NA	TGTGCCAGCAGACCGGGACAGAGCCACCCACCCCTCCACTTT	CASRPGQSHPPLHF
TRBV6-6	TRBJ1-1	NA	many	TGTGCCAGCAGTTACAACTTGAACACTGAAGCTTTCTTT	CASSYNLNTEAFF
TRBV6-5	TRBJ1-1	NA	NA	TGTGCCAGTAAATCGACAGAGAACACTGAAGCTTTCTTT	CASKSTENTEAFF
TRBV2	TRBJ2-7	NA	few	TGTGCCAGCAGTCTGGACAGATACTCCTACGAGCAGTACTTC	CASSLDRYSYEQYF
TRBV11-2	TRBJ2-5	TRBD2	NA	TGTGCCAGCAGCAATCAAGCGGGGGGGCTGGATGAGACCCAGTACTTC	CASSNQAGGLDETQYF
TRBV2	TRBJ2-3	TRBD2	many	TGTGCCAGCAGTATCCGAGGGAGCGGGAACACAGATACGCAGTATTTT	CASSIRGSGNTDTQYF
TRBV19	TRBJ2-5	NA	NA	TGTGCCAGAACAAAAGAGACCCAGTACTTC	CARTKETQYF
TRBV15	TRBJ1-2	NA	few	TGTGCCACCAGCAGAGATAAAGAGGAGAATGGCTACACCTTC	CATSRDKEENGYTF
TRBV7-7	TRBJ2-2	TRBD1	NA	TGTGCCAGCAGCTTAGCCGGGACAGGGAACACCGGGGAGCTGTTTTTT	CASSLAGTGNTGELFF